This T cell receptor beta chain came from a study of blood T cell repertoires in COVID-19. The wider study: Sample material is recorded as cDNA or gDNA derived from T cells, B-cell-depleted T cells, or PBMCs.

Across fewer than 25 US areas, participants ranged in age from roughly 18 to 89 years. Each recovered donor of Cohort 3 presented with two negative PCRs, clearance, or symptom resolution. V gave up 5 bases and J gave up 1 base; unmatched junction bases: 8. The CDR3 consists of 16 residues. Per the germline V gene, CDR1 is MDHEN and CDR2 is SYDVKM. The protocol was immunoSEQ multiplex PCR, while the TCRdb copy is restricted to in-frame clones and leaves out a portion. Of fewer than 500,000 clones listed, 85% to 90% were seen once; the top ten hold 0.95% to 1.3%. The sequencing input was PBMCs or T cells enriched from blood (not recorded which). The sequence came from a man aged 25 to 45 who had recovered from COVID-19. The chain combines TRBV28 with TRBJ2-1, with 7 bases matching TRBD2. CDR3 loop: CASSPSGARSYNEQFF. The CDR3 DNA is TGTGCCAGCAGTCCGAGCGGGGCCAGGTCCTACAATGAGCAGTTCTTC. The variable domain in full, completed from reference TRBV28 and TRBJ2-1, reads DVKVTQSSRYLVKRTGEKVFLECVQDMDHENMFWYRQDPGLGLRLIYFSYDVKMKEKGDIPEGYSVSREKKERFSLILESASTNQTSMYLCASSPSGARSYNEQFFGPGTRLTVL.